This T cell receptor beta chain comes out of a study of blood T cell repertoires in COVID-19. The protocol was immunoSEQ multiplex PCR, while the TCRdb copy is restricted to in-frame clones and leaves out a portion. The data hold under 200,000 clones, with 80% to 90% observed a single time. This clone was seen once. Sequencing input: PBMCs or T cells enriched from blood (not recorded which). The clonotype comes from a woman in her forties or fifties in a cohort exposed to, infected with or recovered from COVID-19 (not recorded which).

In DNA, the CDR3 is TGTGCCTGGAGTGGCAGGGGCTATGGCTACACCTTC. Amino acids: CAWSGRGYGYTF. The V gene is TRBV30, the J gene TRBJ1-2; D is possibly TRBD1 (6 bases). Trimming removed 1 base from V and 4 bases from J, with 7 bases in between. Germline assignment: CDR1 GTSNPN and CDR2 SVGIG (reference sequence). This CDR3 has 12 amino acids.